A single TCR beta chain is shown here with its context. Additional DNA sequences in this sample encode the identical CDR3. This entry belongs to a study of shared clonotypes between healthy human individuals. Overall study context: The study drew on a couple of women and a few men aged 18 to 49 as donors.

CDR3 length equals 13 residues. The germline gives CDR1 KGHSH, CDR2 LQKENI. Between the trimmed V and J ends, which lost 3 bases and 4 bases, there was a span of 9 bases. Profiling relied on immunoSEQ multiplex PCR, and the TCRdb table lists in-frame clones only, not all of them. Found here are approximately 2.5 million clones, approximately 92% of them singletons; the top ten hold around 0.14%. The sequenced sample consisted of naive CD4+ T cells sorted from blood. Subset defined: CD45RA+ positively selected. This sequence originates from a man aged 18 to 35 in good health. The rearrangement links TRBV18 to TRBJ1-2; possible D gene TRBD1, 5 bases. The CDR3 loop is CASSPEGSYGYTF. In DNA form, the CDR3 reads TGTGCCAGCTCACCGGAGGGGTCCTATGGCTACACCTTC.